The T cell receptor beta chain described here comes from a study of T cells after yellow fever vaccination. TCRdb reprocessed the 5' RACE reads via MiXCR and lists one record per CDR3 protein. This table holds approximately 300,000 distinct CDR3 sequences, about 10% found once. This clonotype came up many times. The antigen is unknown. Whole-study findings and limits: Reappearing after the booster were most of the clones from primary vaccination (roughly 96% CD4, roughly 86% CD8).

The CDR3 extends over 13 amino acids. The germline V gene encodes CDR1 KGHSH and CDR2 LQKENI. V lost 8 bases and J lost 3, with 13 bases in between. The sample here was CD4+ T cells sorted from PBMCs, taken 45 days after the yellow fever booster vaccination. This chain connects TRBV18 to TRBJ1-1; tentatively, D is TRBD1 (5 bases). The clonotype was recovered from a man younger than 35 who received the YFV17D yellow fever vaccine. The chain's CDR3 is CASSPQGDTEAFF. CDR3 DNA sequence: TGTGCCAGCAGCCCCCAGGGTGACACTGAAGCTTTCTTT.